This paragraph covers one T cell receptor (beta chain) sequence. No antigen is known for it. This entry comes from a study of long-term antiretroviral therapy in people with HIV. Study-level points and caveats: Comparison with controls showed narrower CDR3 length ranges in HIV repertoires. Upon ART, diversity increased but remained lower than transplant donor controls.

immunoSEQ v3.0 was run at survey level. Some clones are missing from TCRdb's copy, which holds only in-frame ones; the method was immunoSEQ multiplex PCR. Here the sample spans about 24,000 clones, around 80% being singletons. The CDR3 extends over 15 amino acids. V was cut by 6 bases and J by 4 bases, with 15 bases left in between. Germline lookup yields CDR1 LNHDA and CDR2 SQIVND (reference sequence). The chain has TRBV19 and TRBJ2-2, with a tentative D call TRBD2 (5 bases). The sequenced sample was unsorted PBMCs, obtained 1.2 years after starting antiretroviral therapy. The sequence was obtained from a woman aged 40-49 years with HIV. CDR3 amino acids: CASRPTRLGTGELFF. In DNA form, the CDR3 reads TGTGCCAGTAGACCTACTAGATTAGGCACCGGGGAGCTGTTTTTT.